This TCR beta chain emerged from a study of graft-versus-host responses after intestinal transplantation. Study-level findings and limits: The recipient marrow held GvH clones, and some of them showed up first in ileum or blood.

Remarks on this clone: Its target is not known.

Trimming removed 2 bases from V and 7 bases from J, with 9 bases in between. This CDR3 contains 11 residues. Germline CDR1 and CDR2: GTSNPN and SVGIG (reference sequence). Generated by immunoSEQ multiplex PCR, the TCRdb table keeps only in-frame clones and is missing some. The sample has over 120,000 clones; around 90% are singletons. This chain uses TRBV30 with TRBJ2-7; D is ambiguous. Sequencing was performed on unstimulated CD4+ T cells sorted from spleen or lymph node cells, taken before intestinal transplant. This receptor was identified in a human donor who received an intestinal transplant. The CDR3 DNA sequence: TGTGCCTGGAGTAAGGTGTATGAGCAGTACTTC. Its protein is CAWSKVYEQYF.